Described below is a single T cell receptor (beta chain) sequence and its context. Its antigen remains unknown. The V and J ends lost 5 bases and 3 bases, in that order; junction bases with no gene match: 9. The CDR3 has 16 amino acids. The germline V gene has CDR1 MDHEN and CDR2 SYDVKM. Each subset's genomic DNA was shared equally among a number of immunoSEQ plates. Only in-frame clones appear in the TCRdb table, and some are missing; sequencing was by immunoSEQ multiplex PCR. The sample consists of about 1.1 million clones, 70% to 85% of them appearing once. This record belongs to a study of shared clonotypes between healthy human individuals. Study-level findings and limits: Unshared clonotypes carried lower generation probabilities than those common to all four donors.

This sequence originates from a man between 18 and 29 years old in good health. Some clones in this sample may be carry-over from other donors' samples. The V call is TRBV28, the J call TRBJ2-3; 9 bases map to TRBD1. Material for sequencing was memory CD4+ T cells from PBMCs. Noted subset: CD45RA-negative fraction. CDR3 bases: TGTGCCAGCAGTCTCTACAGGGGGCAGGGGACAGATACGCAGTATTTT. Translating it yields CASSLYRGQGTDTQYF.